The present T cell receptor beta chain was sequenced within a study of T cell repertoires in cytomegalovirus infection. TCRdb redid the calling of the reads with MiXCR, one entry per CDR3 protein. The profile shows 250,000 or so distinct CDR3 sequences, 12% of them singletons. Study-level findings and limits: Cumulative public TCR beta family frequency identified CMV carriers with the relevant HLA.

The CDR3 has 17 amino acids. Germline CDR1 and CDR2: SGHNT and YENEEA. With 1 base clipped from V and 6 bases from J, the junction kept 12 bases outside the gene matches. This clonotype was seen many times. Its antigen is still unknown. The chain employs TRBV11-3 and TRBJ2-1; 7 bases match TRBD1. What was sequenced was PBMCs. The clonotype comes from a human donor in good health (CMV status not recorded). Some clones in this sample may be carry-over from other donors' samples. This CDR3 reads CASSLGEGRGQSNEQFF. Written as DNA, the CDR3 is TGTGCCAGCAGCTTAGGAGAAGGCCGGGGACAGTCCAATGAGCAGTTCTTC.